The clone carrying this T cell receptor (beta chain) was detected only a few times. Its antigen is not known. The data belong to a study of response to subunit inactivated influenza vaccine. Overall study results and limits: The authors offered the suggestion that each seasonal influenza vaccination recruits few new T cells.

TCRdb reprocessed the RT-PCR reads via MiXCR and lists one record per CDR3 protein. Of some 500,000 distinct CDR3 sequences in the sample, about 25% are singletons; the top ten hold approximately 2%. Trimming removed 5 bases from V and 0 bases from J, with 11 bases in between. The CDR3 is made up of 15 amino acids. Per the germline V gene, CDR1 is MNHNS and CDR2 is SASEGT. V gene TRBV6-1 combines with J gene TRBJ1-3; D gene unclear. Sequenced material: CD4+ T cells sorted from PBMCs, taken 5 to 6 days after vaccination. This sequence originates from a man between 50 and 59 years old who received an inactivated influenza vaccine. CDR3 nucleotides: TGTGCCAGCAGTCCTTCAGTGAGCTCTGGAAACACCATATATTTT. Amino acid sequence: CASSPSVSSGNTIYF.